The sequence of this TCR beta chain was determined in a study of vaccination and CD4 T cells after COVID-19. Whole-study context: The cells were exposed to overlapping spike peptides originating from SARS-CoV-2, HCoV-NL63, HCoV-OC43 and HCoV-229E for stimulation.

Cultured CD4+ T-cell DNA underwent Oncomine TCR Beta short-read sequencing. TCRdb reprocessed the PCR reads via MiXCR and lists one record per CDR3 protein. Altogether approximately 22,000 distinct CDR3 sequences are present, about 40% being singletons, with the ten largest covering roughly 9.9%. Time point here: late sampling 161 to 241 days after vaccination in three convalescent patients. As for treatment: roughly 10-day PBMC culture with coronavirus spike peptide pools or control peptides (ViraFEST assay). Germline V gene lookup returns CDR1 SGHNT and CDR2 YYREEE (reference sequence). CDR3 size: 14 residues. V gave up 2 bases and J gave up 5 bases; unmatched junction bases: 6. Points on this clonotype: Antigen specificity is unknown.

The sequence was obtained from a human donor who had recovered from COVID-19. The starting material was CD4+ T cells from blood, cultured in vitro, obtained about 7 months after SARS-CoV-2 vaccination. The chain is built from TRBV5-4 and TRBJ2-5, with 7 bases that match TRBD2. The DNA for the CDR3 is TGTGCCAGCAGCTTCTCCGGGGGGACGGAGACCCAGTACTTC. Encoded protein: CASSFSGGTETQYF.